This record covers a single T cell receptor beta chain. The junction departs from the called germline gene at one end, perhaps through a read error. There are 13 residues in the CDR3. Germline CDR1 and CDR2: SGHDT and YYEEEE. This sample is part of a study of shared clonotypes between healthy human individuals. Profiled with immunoSEQ multiplex PCR; TCRdb holds only in-frame clones, not every one. The table has roughly 1,500,000 clones, 95% to 99% seen once. The sequence was obtained from a man aged 25 to 40 in good health. The sequencing input was naive CD4+ T cells sorted from blood. The subset here: CD45RA+ positively selected. This sequence joins TRBV5-6 and TRBJ2-3, with a weak D call TRBD2 (5 bases). The CDR3 loop is CASGLLETDTQYF. In DNA form, the CDR3 reads TGTGCCAGCGGCTTACTAGAGACAGATACGCAGTATTTT. The variable domain in full, completed from reference TRBV5-6 and TRBJ2-3, reads DAGVTQSPTHLIKTRGQQVTLRCSPKSGHDTVSWYQQALGQGPQFIFQYYEEEERQRGNFPDRFSGHQFPNYSSELNVNALLLGDSALYLCASGLLETDTQYFGPGTRLTVL.